Below are 20 T cell receptor beta chains sequenced from a single sample in a study of low-dose radiotherapy and immunotherapy resistance in tumors. Primers used for first-strand cDNA, a TRAV- and TRBV-specific set, covered both alpha and beta chains. A roughly 20-cycle PCR with a constant-region primer and V-primer adapter amplified TCRs. TCRdb itself ran the reads through MiXCR, one entry per CDR3 protein. Of around 10,000 distinct CDR3 sequences detected, 65% appear once; the ten largest clones hold around 11%. These receptor sequences come from a human donor with advanced metastatic prostate, ovarian, gallbladder or colorectal cancer (not recorded which). This table probably holds off-target reads from a library built for another chain.

This chain links TRBV30 with TRBJ2-1; TRBD2 matches at 8 bases. Germline trimming cut 1 base from V and 2 bases from J; bases unmatched to any gene: 7. Germline V gene lookup returns CDR1 GTSNPN and CDR2 SVGIG (reference sequence). The CDR3 runs 16 residues. CDR3 sequence: CAWSALSGGTYNEQFF. The CDR3 bases are TGTGCCTGGAGTGCATTATCGGGAGGGACCTACAATGAGCAGTTCTTC.

The chain uses TRBV20-1 and TRBJ2-1; 7 nucleotides align to TRBD2. The V gene's germline CDR1 is DFQATT and CDR2 SNEGSKA (reference sequence). The CDR3 has 17 residues. J gave up 0 bases and V 1 base, and 9 bases lay outside the gene matches. CDR3 DNA sequence: TGCAGTGCTAGAGCTAGCGGAGCCACTTTCTCCTACAATGAGCAGTTCTTC. The encoded protein is CSARASGATFSYNEQFF.

This clonotype ranks as large. The chain couples TRBV5-1 to TRBJ2-1; D gene unclear. Germline V gene lookup returns CDR1 SGHRS and CDR2 YFSETQ. V was shortened by 1 base and J by 10 bases, with 6 bases between the two germline ends. The length of the CDR3 is 11 residues. The CDR3, as DNA: TGCGCCAGCAGCTTGTCCGTCGAGCAGTTCTTC. It specifies CASSLSVEQFF.

The J gene is TRBJ1-2, the V gene TRBV4-2; D gene ambiguous. This CDR3 has 13 amino acids. V lost 3 bases and J lost 7, with 12 bases in between. Germline CDR1 LGHNA, CDR2 YNFKEQ. CDR3 nucleotides: TGTGCCAGCAGCCACTATACGGGGTTTGGCTACACCTTC. Its translation is CASSHYTGFGYTF.

This rearrangement joins TRBV6-2 or TRBV6-3 to TRBJ2-5, with D perhaps given as TRBD1 or TRBD2 (5 bases each). This CDR3 is 12 amino acids long. V lost 10 bases and J 4 bases, leaving 13 bases between the germline ends. Germline values: CDR1 MNHEY, CDR2 SVGEGT. The CDR3 region is CAISRGSETQYF. The CDR3 coding sequence is TGTGCCATTTCCCGGGGCTCAGAGACCCAGTACTTC.

The rearrangement links TRBV29-1 to TRBJ2-5, with D maybe TRBD2 (6 bases). There are 13 residues in the CDR3. Germline V lookup: CDR1 SQVTM, CDR2 ANQGSEA. V lost 3 bases to trimming and J lost 4 bases, with 12 bases between them. The CDR3 is CSVDSEGRETQYF. The CDR3 DNA reads TGCAGCGTTGATTCGGAGGGCCGAGAGACCCAGTACTTC.

The J gene is TRBJ1-1, the V gene TRBV10-3; D ambiguous. V was cut by 2 bases and J by 1 base, with 5 bases left in between. The CDR3 totals 13 residues. Germline CDR1 and CDR2: ENHRY and SYGVKD. In nucleotides, the CDR3 is TGTGCCATCAGTGAGCCGAGGAACACTGAAGCTTTCTTT. Its translation: CAISEPRNTEAFF.

The V gene is TRBV28, the J gene TRBJ1-1; unclear D gene. CDR1 MDHEN and CDR2 SYDVKM come from the germline V gene. V lost 7 bases and J 4 bases, leaving 22 bases between the germline ends. The length of the CDR3 is 16 residues. CDR3 nucleotides: TGTGCCAGCACCAAATCTCGCGGGTCGGGGAGCACTGAAGCTTTCTTT. This gives the protein CASTKSRGSGSTEAFF.

The chain links TRBV5-1 to TRBJ1-6; 8 nucleotides agree with TRBD1. CDR1 SGHRS and CDR2 YFSETQ come from the germline V gene. Trimming took 4 bases from V and 9 from J; bases not matched to a gene: 6. The CDR3 sequence is 14 residues long. In nucleotides, the CDR3 is TGCGCCAGCAGCCTGGACAGGGCTGGTTCACCCCTCCACTTT. It specifies CASSLDRAGSPLHF.

The chain has TRBV5-5 and TRBJ2-2; 10 bases map to TRBD2. The V gene's germline CDR1 is SGHKS and CDR2 YYEKEE (reference sequence). This CDR3 region has 20 residues. The trim removed 0 bases at V and 6 bases at J, leaving 17 bases unmatched. CDR3 in amino acids: CASSLGFLYSGGAVSGELFF. The CDR3 region has the DNA TGTGCCAGCAGCTTGGGTTTTTTGTACAGCGGGGGGGCAGTATCCGGGGAGCTGTTTTTT.

V gene TRBV3-1 combines with J gene TRBJ2-5, with D unresolved. This CDR3 is built from 12 residues. The V gene lost 1 base and the J gene lost 4 bases, with 4 bases spanning the gap. CDR1 LGHDT and CDR2 YNNKEL come from the germline V gene (reference sequence). The CDR3 is CASSQAGETQYF. Here the CDR3 DNA reads TGTGCCAGCAGCCAAGCGGGAGAGACCCAGTACTTC.

V is TRBV5-5 and J is TRBJ2-3; weak D call: TRBD1 (5 bases). The CDR3 has 14 amino acids. Trimming left V 4 bases short and J 0 bases short, with 9 bases between. CDR1 and CDR2 from the germline V gene are SGHKS and YYEKEE (reference sequence). The chain's CDR3 is CASSGKGSTDTQYF. CDR3 sequence (DNA): TGTGCCAGCAGCGGAAAGGGGAGCACAGATACGCAGTATTTT. The whole variable domain, remainder taken from reference TRBV5-5 and TRBJ2-3, is DAGVTQSPTHLIKTRGQQVTLRCSPISGHKSVSWYQQVLGQGPQFIFQYYEKEERGRGNFPDRFSARQFPNYSSELNVNALLLGDSALYLCASSGKGSTDTQYFGPGTRLTVL.

This clonotype was detected only a few times. V and J are TRBV9 and TRBJ2-1, with TRBD2 identical over 11 bases. V trimming: 2 bases; J trimming: 4 bases; junction bases outside the gene matches: 5. Germline CDR1 reads SGDLS; CDR2 reads YYNGEE. The CDR3 runs 16 residues. The CDR3 region is CASSVNSGRGYNEQFF. DNA of the CDR3: TGTGCCAGCAGCGTCAATAGCGGGAGGGGATACAATGAGCAGTTCTTC.

The V call is TRBV24-1, the J call TRBJ2-1, with 9 nucleotides matching TRBD1. The V and J ends lost 1 base and 9 bases, in that order; junction bases with no gene match: 3. Germline V gene lookup returns CDR1 KGHDR and CDR2 SFDVKD. The CDR3 covers 14 residues. This CDR3 reads CATSDLNRGPEQFF. As DNA, the CDR3 is TGTGCCACCAGTGATTTAAACAGGGGGCCTGAGCAGTTCTTC.

The chain has TRBV12-3 or TRBV12-4 and TRBJ1-4, with D unresolved. The CDR3 loop spans 12 amino acids. V lost 7 bases to trimming and J lost 11 bases, with 14 bases between them. CDR3 sequence (DNA): TGTGCCAGCAAGTTTAGCTCGGCGAAACTGTTTTTT. As protein: CASKFSSAKLFF.

V and J are TRBV29-1 and TRBJ2-1; D ambiguous. CDR3 length: 11 residues. Germline-derived CDR1 and CDR2 are SQVTM and ANQGSEA. V dropped 3 bases and J dropped 9 bases, with 9 bases sitting between them. The CDR3 nucleotides read TGCAGCGTTGACCCTTCTGGTGAGCAGTTCTTC. It is translated as CSVDPSGEQFF.

In this sample, this clonotype turned up a few times. The V and J genes are TRBV10-2 and TRBJ2-5; no reliable D call. Germline V gene data show CDR1 as WSHSY and CDR2 as SAAADI. With 1 base removed from V and 5 bases from J, the gap between germline ends came to 5 bases. This CDR3 contains 12 residues. CDR3 residues: CASSELGETQYF. CDR3 DNA: TGCGCCAGCAGTGAGTTGGGGGAGACCCAGTACTTC.

The chain joins TRBV4-1 to TRBJ1-6; D is undetermined. Germline CDR1 reads MGHRA; CDR2 reads YSYEKL. CDR3 size: 16 residues. With 3 bases removed from V and 5 bases from J, the gap between germline ends came to 14 bases. Here the CDR3 reads CASSQVTTGNNSPLHF. The DNA for the CDR3 is TGCGCCAGCAGCCAGGTCACGACGGGGAATAATTCACCCCTCCACTTT.

The chain uses TRBV5-4 and TRBJ2-1; 8 bases map to TRBD2. Germline V lookup: CDR1 SGHNT, CDR2 YYREEE (reference sequence). The CDR3 runs to 17 residues. With V trimmed by 1 base and J by 7 bases, 13 bases remained unmatched. The CDR3 protein is CASSLPGLGEWGNEQFF. The CDR3 nucleotides read TGTGCCAGCAGCTTGCCGGGACTAGGTGAATGGGGGAATGAGCAGTTCTTC. The full variable domain, completed using reference TRBV5-4 and TRBJ2-1, is ETGVTQSPTHLIKTRGQQVTLRCSSQSGHNTVSWYQQALGQGPQFIFQYYREEENGRGNFPPRFSGLQFPNYSSELNVNALELDDSALYLCASSLPGLGEWGNEQFFGPGTRLTVL.

This chain uses TRBV7-8 with TRBJ2-6; D possibly corresponds to TRBD1 (5 bases). Between the trimmed V and J ends, which lost 7 bases and 0 bases, there was a span of 31 bases. This CDR3 is 22 amino acids long. Germline CDR1 SGHVS, CDR2 FQNEAQ. The CDR3 DNA sequence: TGTGCCAGCACCGCTTACGGTGGGGCATCGTCCGCAACTTACTCTGGGGCCAACGTCCTGACTTTC. Translation: CASTAYGGASSATYSGANVLTF.